Sequencing of this T cell receptor beta chain was carried out in a study of cytomegalovirus exposure and HLA in healthy donors. Study outcomes and limitations: Testing in vitro showed a few CMV-associated chains specific for CMV antigens. An analysis was carried out later, and it reportedly showed fewer N-insertions in an Asian-associated ancestry cluster than the approximately 700-donor mean.

On this clone: The antigen remains unidentified.

This CDR3 has 16 residues. V dropped 5 bases and J dropped 0 bases, with 14 bases sitting between them. The germline V gene encodes CDR1 SEHNR and CDR2 FQNEAQ (reference sequence). This PCR relied on a set of 60 Vbeta primers and 13 Jbeta primers. Generated by immunoSEQ multiplex PCR, the TCRdb table keeps only in-frame clones and is missing some. In the table there are around 120,000 clones, 70% to 85% of which are singletons. The chain employs TRBV7-9 and TRBJ1-3; D perhaps matches TRBD1 (6 bases). The sequenced sample consisted of PBMCs. This clonotype originated in a boy between 2 and 10 years old in good health and CMV-seronegative. CDR3 nucleotide sequence: TGTGCCAGCAGCCCCCGGGACATCCGCTCTGGAAACACCATATATTTT. Its translation is CASSPRDIRSGNTIYF.